Listed below are T cell receptor beta chains from one sample, sequenced in a study of tumor-infiltrating lymphocytes in oesophageal squamous cell carcinoma. One entry per CDR3 protein results from TCRdb running MiXCR on the PCR reads. This sample has 15,000 to 20,000 distinct CDR3 sequences, with around 38% found just once. Sample: normal esophageal tissue next to the tumor. All receptors derive from a male donor with esophageal squamous cell carcinoma. Both conserved end residues are part of each CDR3. A D gene is named only where the DNA matches it firmly. Clone size, where shown, is once, few, many, or a class for clones that have expanded.

J | V | size | D | CDR3 | DNA
TRBJ2-3 | TRBV11-2 | many | TRBD2 | CASSRGLAGGHDTQYF | TGTGCCAGCAGCAGAGGACTAGCGGGAGGGCACGACACGCAGTATTTT
TRBJ2-6 | TRBV12-3/TRBV12-4 | NA | NA | CASGGGSGANVLTF | TGTGCCAGCGGTGGTGGGTCTGGGGCCAACGTCCTGACTTTC
TRBJ2-7 | TRBV28 | many | TRBD1 | CASSQKGGDRGSYEQYF | TGTGCCAGCAGTCAGAAGGGAGGGGACAGGGGCTCCTACGAGCAGTACTTC
TRBJ2-5 | TRBV5-1 | NA | TRBD2 | CASSSSSGSQETQYF | TGCGCCAGCAGCTCGTCTAGCGGGAGTCAAGAGACCCAGTACTTC
TRBJ2-4 | TRBV6-1 | many | TRBD2 | CASSDLTSGHNEQYF | TGTGCCAGCAGCGATCTGACTAGCGGGCACAATGAGCAGTACTTC
TRBJ2-4 | TRBV7-2 | medium-sized | TRBD2 | CASSLLSGSKNIQYF | TGTGCCAGCAGCTTACTTAGCGGGAGCAAAAACATTCAGTACTTC
TRBJ2-2 | TRBV7-2 | NA | TRBD2 | CASSGGLAGGNTGELFF | TGTGCCAGCAGTGGGGGCCTAGCGGGAGGGAACACCGGGGAGCTGTTTTTT
TRBJ2-2 | TRBV11-2 | many | NA | CASADRNTGELFF | TGTGCCAGCGCGGACAGGAACACCGGGGAGCTGTTTTTT
TRBJ1-2 | TRBV10-3 | many | NA | CAISEEAYGYTF | TGTGCCATCAGTGAGGAGGCATATGGCTACACCTTC
TRBJ2-1 | TRBV11-2 | NA | NA | CASSLVVGALYNEQFF | TGTGCCAGCAGCTTAGTAGTAGGGGCTCTCTACAATGAGCAGTTCTTC
TRBJ2-7 | TRBV7-2 | NA | TRBD2 | CASSLALSSGSIGYEQYF | TGTGCCAGCAGCTTAGCGCTGTCTAGCGGGAGTATAGGCTACGAGCAGTACTTC
TRBJ2-1 | TRBV10-3 | few | NA | CAISDYDEQFF | TGTGCCATCAGTGACTATGATGAGCAGTTCTTC
TRBJ2-7 | TRBV5-4 | few | TRBD1 | CASSLSWDSHEQYF | TGCGCCAGCAGCTTATCGTGGGACAGCCACGAGCAGTACTTC
TRBJ2-7 | TRBV19 | medium-sized | TRBD1 | CATATGSYEQYF | TGTGCCACAGCGACAGGGTCCTACGAGCAGTACTTC
TRBJ2-1 | TRBV10-3 | many | NA | CAIIGQGSDEQFF | TGTGCCATCATAGGTCAGGGTTCCGATGAGCAGTTCTTC
TRBJ2-7 | TRBV7-3 | once | NA | CASSSSDISPHYEQYF | TGTGCCAGCAGCTCCTCGGACATATCCCCCCATTACGAGCAGTACTTC
TRBJ2-7 | TRBV24-1 | few | NA | CATSDPGAAVYEQYF | TGTGCCACCAGTGACCCCGGAGCGGCTGTCTACGAGCAGTACTTC
TRBJ2-7 | TRBV10-3 | many | NA | CAIGREGELVQYF | TGTGCCATCGGCCGAGAGGGGGAGCTAGTGCAGTACTTC
TRBJ2-3 | TRBV6-1 | many | NA | CASSNPSASNTGELYF | TGTGCCAGTTCTAACCCCTCCGCGTCGAACACCGGGGAGCTGTATTTT
TRBJ2-3 | TRBV5-1 | many | NA | CASSNRESTDTQYF | TGCGCCAGCAGCAACAGGGAAAGCACAGATACGCAGTATTTT
TRBJ2-3 | TRBV12-5 | NA | TRBD2 | CASGPPLGLAGMDTQYF | TGTGCTAGTGGTCCCCCCCTCGGACTAGCGGGGATGGATACGCAGTATTTT
TRBJ2-1 | TRBV6-1 | few | NA | CASSWAAPADEQFF | TGTGCCAGCAGTTGGGCCGCCCCGGCGGATGAGCAGTTCTTC
TRBJ2-2 | TRBV4-3 | many | NA | CASSQVPGEVTGELFF | TGCGCCAGCAGCCAAGTTCCTGGGGAGGTCACCGGGGAGCTGTTTTTT
TRBJ2-7 | TRBV7-2 | once | NA | CASSWSSYEQYF | TGTGCCAGCAGCTGGAGCTCCTACGAGCAGTACTTC
TRBJ2-7 | TRBV7-6 | NA | NA | CASSPPIAQQQYF | TGTGCCAGCAGCCCCCCTATTGCACAACAGCAGTACTTC
TRBJ2-5 | TRBV7-6 | NA | TRBD2 | CASSLLAGITQETQYF | TGTGCCAGCAGCTTGCTAGCGGGGATCACCCAAGAGACCCAGTACTTC
TRBJ2-1 | TRBV24-1 | many | NA | CATSFDAYNEQFF | TGTGCCACCAGTTTCGACGCCTACAATGAGCAGTTCTTC
TRBJ2-3 | TRBV25-1 | many | NA | CASSEYGRGGADTQYF | TGTGCCAGCAGTGAATACGGGAGAGGGGGGGCAGATACGCAGTATTTT
TRBJ1-1 | TRBV11-2 | many | NA | CASSSRGGDTEAFF | TGTGCCAGCAGCTCGAGGGGAGGGGACACTGAAGCTTTCTTT